A single sample gave rise to the 4 T cell receptor beta chains below, sequenced in a study of blood T cell repertoires in COVID-19 (TCRdb year 2020). The library was made by the immunoSEQ multiplex PCR assay. TCRdb provides this immuneACCESS table in a form limited to in-frame rearrangements. Some clones are lacking; in checked studies, under half of them reflect an unresolved V gene, and why the rest are absent is not known. Here the sample has around 130,000 clones; about four fifths occur a single time. The ten largest account for around a fifth of the sample. The sequenced sample consisted of peripheral blood. The receptors come from a man older than 75 with acute or convalescent COVID-19.

The chain uses TRBV7-2 and TRBJ2-5; TRBD1 agrees at 8 bases. CDR1 and CDR2 from the germline V gene are SGHTA and FQGNSA. V shed 8 bases and J 5 bases; nucleotides not matched to a gene: 10. The CDR3 consists of 14 residues. The CDR3 coding sequence is TGTGCCAGCCGCCTCGACAGGGGCGGGGAGACCCAGTACTTC. As protein: CASRLDRGGETQYF.

V and J are TRBV25-1 and TRBJ2-1, with unresolved D. CDR1 and CDR2 (germline): MGHDK, SYGVNS. The CDR3 totals 11 residues. V lost 3 bases to trimming and J lost 9 bases, with 6 bases between them. The CDR3 DNA reads as TGTGCCAGCAGTGACCTAGGTGAGCAGTTCTTC. It codes for CASSDLGEQFF. Drawing the rest from reference TRBV25-1 and TRBJ2-1, the complete variable domain is EADIYQTPRYLVIGTGKKITLECSQTMGHDKMYWYQQDPGMELHLIHYSYGVNSTEKGDLSSESTVSRIRTEHFPLTLESARPSHTSQYLCASSDLGEQFFGPGTRLTVL.

The chain couples TRBV29-1 to TRBJ2-2; TRBD1 might be the D (6 bases). V lost 6 bases and J 1 base, leaving 6 bases between the germline ends. CDR1 and CDR2 (germline): SQVTM, ANQGSEA. This CDR3 has 12 residues. The CDR3 region is CSVGQNTGELFF. Written as DNA, the CDR3 is TGCAGCGTGGGACAGAACACCGGGGAGCTGTTTTTT.

The rearrangement joins TRBV5-1 to TRBJ1-6; 8 nucleotides align to TRBD1. J lost 4 bases, V lost 4 bases, and 4 bases had no gene match. Per the germline V gene, CDR1 is SGHRS and CDR2 is YFSETQ. The CDR3 is 15 amino acids. CDR3 bases: TGCGCCAGCAGCCCCGGACAGGGATATAATTCACCCCTCCACTTT. This sequence encodes CASSPGQGYNSPLHF.